A selection of T cell receptor beta chains follows, all from one sample in a study of blood T cells in healthy people across ages. TCRdb reanalysed the 5' RACE reads using MiXCR and keeps one entry per CDR3 protein. The table records some 550,000 distinct CDR3 sequences, around half of them present only once. The sequenced sample consisted of blood. The receptors stem from an elderly man in good health. Each CDR3 is given with its conserved first and last residue. A D gene is named only where the DNA matches it firmly. Expanded clones are given a class, and other clones once, few, many or no size at all.

TGTGCCAGCAGGTTTGGACAGGGGAGGCAGCCCCAGCATTTT | CASRFGQGRQPQHF | TRBD1 | TRBJ1-5 | TRBV2 | few
TGTGCCAGCAGCCCAGCCAGCTTCCGACAGAGCACTAACTATGGCTACACCTTC | CASSPASFRQSTNYGYTF | . | TRBJ1-2 | TRBV3-1 | .
TGCAGTGCTCGCCGGGACAGGGGACTGCGCGGTCATAATTCACCCCTCCACTTT | CSARRDRGLRGHNSPLHF | TRBD1 | TRBJ1-6 | TRBV20-1 | few
TGTGCCAGCAGCTCCTCAATGGGGACAGACATGAACACTGAAGCTTTCTTT | CASSSSMGTDMNTEAFF | TRBD1 | TRBJ1-1 | TRBV7-9 | .
TGCAGTGCTAGAGTTGAGTATTCCTACGAGCAGTACTTC | CSARVEYSYEQYF | . | TRBJ2-7 | TRBV20-1 | .
TGTGCCAGCAGTGAAGCTTCGGGACCGGACAGGCGACGTTTGGGCACTGAAGCTTTCTTT | CASSEASGPDRRRLGTEAFF | TRBD1 | TRBJ1-1 | TRBV2 | .
TGTGCCAGCAGCCCGAGGCTCGGGACAGGGGGCCTTGAGACCCAGTACTTC | CASSPRLGTGGLETQYF | TRBD1 | TRBJ2-5 | TRBV7-2 | .
TGCGCCAGCAGCTTGGGGGACACAAATAATTCACCCCTCCACTTT | CASSLGDTNNSPLHF | . | TRBJ1-6 | TRBV5-1 | .
TGTGCCAGCAGCGCCCAGCCGGGACTGCACTATGGCTACACCTTC | CASSAQPGLHYGYTF | . | TRBJ1-2 | TRBV7-9 | once
TGTGCCTGGAGTGTCGAGGATCCTCACGAGCAGTACTTC | CAWSVEDPHEQYF | . | TRBJ2-7 | TRBV30 | .
TGTGCCAGCTCACCGGGACAGTTGTACCAAGAGACCCAGTACTTC | CASSPGQLYQETQYF | TRBD1 | TRBJ2-5 | TRBV18 | .
TGCAGTGCTGCCGGGGGGCGGGAGTTCAATGAGCAGTTCTTC | CSAAGGREFNEQFF | . | TRBJ2-1 | TRBV20-1 | .
TGTGCCAGCAGTAGGGGGCACACCGGGGAGCTGTTTTTT | CASSRGHTGELFF | TRBD1 | TRBJ2-2 | TRBV7-3 | .
TGTGCCAGCAGTTACTCCGAAACAGGCGACACTGAAGCTTTCTTT | CASSYSETGDTEAFF | . | TRBJ1-1 | TRBV6-6 | many
TGTGCCAGCAGCCCACCGAGACAGGGTAACACTGAAGCTTTCTTT | CASSPPRQGNTEAFF | TRBD1 | TRBJ1-1 | TRBV6-1 | many
TGTGCCAGCAGCACCCGCAAGCCGGGACAGGGTATAGAGCAGTACTTC | CASSTRKPGQGIEQYF | . | TRBJ2-7 | TRBV21-1 | .
TGTGCCAGCAGTGTAGGGTTGGGGTACCAAGAGACCCAGTACTTC | CASSVGLGYQETQYF | . | TRBJ2-5 | TRBV7-3 | .
TGTGCCTACAAAGACCAGAACGACGGTAAGCAGTTCTTC | CAYKDQNDGKQFF | . | TRBJ2-1 | TRBV6-7 | .
TGTGCCAGCAGTCAGGGGGTAGCGGGGGGACATGAGCAGTACTTC | CASSQGVAGGHEQYF | TRBD2 | TRBJ2-5 | TRBV6-6 | .
TGCAGTGCTAATGGACAGGCCTATGGCTACACCTTC | CSANGQAYGYTF | TRBD1 | TRBJ1-2 | TRBV20-1 | .
TGCGCCAGCACCAGGGGCGGGGGGGCTAACAATGAGCAGTTCTTC | CASTRGGGANNEQFF | TRBD2 | TRBJ2-1 | TRBV5-1 | few
TGTGCCAGCAGCCCCCCGGGACAGGGCTACTATGGCTACACCTTC | CASSPPGQGYYGYTF | TRBD1 | TRBJ1-2 | TRBV14 | .
TGCAGCGTTGGGGGTAGCCCGGTCGTAAGTGAGCAGTTCTTC | CSVGGSPVVSEQFF | . | TRBJ2-1 | TRBV29-1 | .
TGTGCCAGCAGTCCCTCGACAGGGCCCCTGGCCTACGAGCAGTACTTC | CASSPSTGPLAYEQYF | TRBD1 | TRBJ2-7 | TRBV27 | .
TGCAGTGCTAGCCCCTCGGAGCCCGGATTGCCTAACTATGGCTACACCTTC | CSASPSEPGLPNYGYTF | . | TRBJ1-2 | TRBV20-1 | .
TGTGCCAGCACCCAAAGGACAGGGGACTATGGCTACACCTTC | CASTQRTGDYGYTF | TRBD1 | TRBJ1-2 | TRBV6-6 | .
TGTGCCAGCAGCCAAGATGGGCGGGCGTATGGCTACACCTTC | CASSQDGRAYGYTF | . | TRBJ1-2 | TRBV4-2 | .
TGTGCCAGCAGTTACCGTGGGGGGCCGGGGACTGAAGCTTTCTTT | CASSYRGGPGTEAFF | . | TRBJ1-1 | TRBV6-6 | .
TGCAGCGTTAACAGGGGGCAGGATGAGCAGTTCTTC | CSVNRGQDEQFF | TRBD1 | TRBJ2-1 | TRBV29-1 | .
TGCGCCAGCAGCTTGGGAGTTTCGGGGTACGAGCAGTTCTTC | CASSLGVSGYEQFF | . | TRBJ2-1 | TRBV5-1 | few
TGCGCCAGCAGAGGCGGACTACGAGGGGGCAATGAGCAGTTCTTC | CASRGGLRGGNEQFF | . | TRBJ2-1 | TRBV5-1 | .
TGTGCCAGCAGTGCTTCGGGACTAGCGGGGTCCTACGAGCAGTACTTC | CASSASGLAGSYEQYF | TRBD2 | TRBJ2-7 | TRBV28 | .
TGTGCCAGCAGTCTGCGGGGGGACAGGGGACATAATGAGCAGTTCTTC | CASSLRGDRGHNEQFF | TRBD1 | TRBJ2-1 | TRBV6-5 | many
TGTGCCAGCAGCCAAGGTCGGGCAAGCGCTGAAGCTTTCTTT | CASSQGRASAEAFF | . | TRBJ1-1 | TRBV3-1 | .
TGTGCCAGCAGCTTATTTCGTGAGATCACAGATACGCAGTATTTT | CASSLFREITDTQYF | . | TRBJ2-3 | TRBV13 | few
TGCAGTGCTCCCGACAGCTCTGGGGCCAACGTCCTGACTTTC | CSAPDSSGANVLTF | . | TRBJ2-6 | TRBV20-1 | .
TGTGCCAGCAGCCTAAACAGGGGAACAACTGAAGCTTTCTTT | CASSLNRGTTEAFF | TRBD1 | TRBJ1-1 | TRBV27 | .
TGTGCCAGCAGTTACGCCGGGACTAACAAAGATACGCAGTATTTT | CASSYAGTNKDTQYF | TRBD2 | TRBJ2-3 | TRBV6-5 | many
TGTGCCAGCCGACCCGGGGGGGCAACGAACACTGAAGCTTTCTTT | CASRPGGATNTEAFF | . | TRBJ1-1 | TRBV6-6 | many
TGTGCCAGCAGCCCCGACGGTACCCCTTCACCCCTCCACTTT | CASSPDGTPSPLHF | . | TRBJ1-6 | TRBV12-3/TRBV12-4 | few
TGCGCCAGCAGCTTATTCTCACGGGCGACGGAATACGAGCAGTACTTC | CASSLFSRATEYEQYF | . | TRBJ2-7 | TRBV5-1 | .
TGCGCCAGCAGAACCGGGTTATCTTACAATGAGCAGTTCTTC | CASRTGLSYNEQFF | . | TRBJ2-1 | TRBV5-1 | few
TGCGCCAGCACCCAGCGGTCCCCTGGGGAGCAGTTCTTC | CASTQRSPGEQFF | . | TRBJ2-1 | TRBV5-1 | few
TGTGCCAGCAGCTACCGTCAGACTAGCGCTGAGCAGTTCTTC | CASSYRQTSAEQFF | TRBD2 | TRBJ2-1 | TRBV25-1 | .
TGTGCCAGCAGCGGAGCCGGGGGTCGGAATGAGCAGTTCTTC | CASSGAGGRNEQFF | . | TRBJ2-1 | TRBV9 | few
TGTGCCAGCAGTCCCAGGGACAGAGATTCCTACGAGCAGTACTTC | CASSPRDRDSYEQYF | TRBD1 | TRBJ2-7 | TRBV6-6 | many
TGTGCCAGCAGCCAAAGGCAGGGGTACTACGAGCAGTACTTC | CASSQRQGYYEQYF | . | TRBJ2-7 | TRBV14 | few
TGTGCCAGCAGACAAAACCCGGGACTAGCGGGAAGCGAGCAGTACTTC | CASRQNPGLAGSEQYF | TRBD2 | TRBJ2-7 | TRBV7-2 | few
TGTGCCAGCAGCTTATCCGGGACGCGAGCCTACGAGCAGTACTTC | CASSLSGTRAYEQYF | . | TRBJ2-7 | TRBV11-1 | few
TGCGCCAGCAGCCCCCGACTAGAAGAGACCCAGTACTTC | CASSPRLEETQYF | . | TRBJ2-5 | TRBV4-3 | few
TGTGCCAGCAGCTTAGTTGATGGGGAGCAGTACTTC | CASSLVDGEQYF | . | TRBJ2-7 | TRBV11-1 | .
TGTGCCAGCAGCTTAGGGGGAATCTACAATGAGCAGTACTTC | CASSLGGIYNEQYF | . | TRBJ2-7 | TRBV7-3 | .
TGTGCCAGCAGCCCCGCGGCAGGGGCCGTAGCTTTCTTT | CASSPAAGAVAFF | . | TRBJ1-1 | TRBV7-9 | .
TGTGCCAGCAGCTTAGTGATGTCGCCCCCCACAGCCAAAAACATTCAGTACTTC | CASSLVMSPPTAKNIQYF | . | TRBJ2-4 | TRBV7-2 | .
TGTGCCAGCAGGGGACTAGCGTCCTACAATGAGCAGTTCTTC | CASRGLASYNEQFF | TRBD2 | TRBJ2-1 | TRBV11-1 | .
TGTGCCAGCAGCCCGGGACAGCACTACGAGCAGTACTTC | CASSPGQHYEQYF | TRBD1 | TRBJ2-7 | TRBV28 | once
TGTGCCAGCAGCTCAAACACGGAGACCCAGTACTTC | CASSSNTETQYF | . | TRBJ2-5 | TRBV5-5 | few
TGTGCCAGCAGTTTGGGGACAGGGAGGCGCGAGCAGTACTTC | CASSLGTGRREQYF | TRBD1 | TRBJ2-7 | TRBV28 | .